This TCR beta chain is drawn from a study of HIV-infected children after antiretroviral therapy interruption. Overall study context: For the interruption arm, samples span week 0 through about 3 years after study end.

The CDR3 covers 15 residues. Trimming at V came to 4 bases and at J to 4 bases, leaving 7 bases not matched to a gene. Germline lookup yields CDR1 SGDLS and CDR2 YYNGEE. The TCR library was built from RNA with a 3' RACE protocol and unique molecular identifiers. TCRdb ran MiXCR on the 3' RACE reads and lists one entry per CDR3 protein. In the table there are about 83,000 distinct CDR3 sequences, 6.9% of which are singletons. Noted treatment: PENTA 11 planned treatment interruption arm or continuous ART arm. Samples needed at least 5 million viable cryopreserved PBMCs. This clonotype showed up many times.

V gene TRBV9 combines with J gene TRBJ1-3; TRBD1 matches at 8 bases. This sequence originates from a pool of human donors with HIV. Source: CD45RA+ CD4+ T cells from PBMCs, pooled from several time points, taken from a donor given antiretroviral therapy, either interrupted or continuous. The subset: naive CD4+ CD45RA+ CD45RO- T cells. For the CDR3, the DNA is TGTGCCAGCAGCAAGAGGACAGGGACAGGAAACACCATATATTTT. Its translation is CASSKRTGTGNTIYF.